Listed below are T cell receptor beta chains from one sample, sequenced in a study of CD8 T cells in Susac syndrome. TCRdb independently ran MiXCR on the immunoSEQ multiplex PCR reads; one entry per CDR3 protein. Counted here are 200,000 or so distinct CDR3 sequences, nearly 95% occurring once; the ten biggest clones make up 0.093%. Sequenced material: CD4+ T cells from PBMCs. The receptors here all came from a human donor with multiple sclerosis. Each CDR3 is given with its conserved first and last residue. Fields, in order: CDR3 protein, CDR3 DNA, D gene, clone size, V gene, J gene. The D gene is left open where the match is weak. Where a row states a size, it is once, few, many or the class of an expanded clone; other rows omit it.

CAWDRQGNTQYF,TGTGCCTGGGACAGGCAGGGAAATACGCAGTATTTT,NA,NA,TRBV30,TRBJ2-3
CASSPGTDEKLFF,TGTGCCAGCAGCCCGGGGACGGATGAAAAACTGTTTTTT,NA,NA,TRBV12-3/TRBV12-4,TRBJ1-4
CSMEFYNEQFF,TGCAGCATGGAATTTTACAATGAGCAGTTCTTC,NA,NA,TRBV29-1,TRBJ2-1
CSVSPLSQGQYF,TGCAGTGTTTCTCCTTTATCGCAGGGCCAGTACTTC,NA,NA,TRBV20-1,TRBJ2-5
CATSREGSGKNIQYF,TGTGCCACCAGCAGAGAAGGTAGTGGCAAAAACATTCAGTACTTC,NA,NA,TRBV15,TRBJ2-4
CASSLGRSNSPLHF,TGTGCCAGCAGCCTTGGCAGAAGCAATTCACCCCTCCACTTT,NA,NA,TRBV13,TRBJ1-6
CAWSMPGTGRNQPQHF,TGTGCCTGGAGTATGCCCGGGACAGGACGCAATCAGCCCCAGCATTTT,TRBD1,NA,TRBV30,TRBJ1-5
CASSQLQGRGSNQPQHF,TGCGCCAGCAGCCAACTACAGGGGCGAGGTAGCAATCAGCCCCAGCATTTT,TRBD1,NA,TRBV4-1,TRBJ1-5
CASRASGNFRSEQFF,TGTGCCAGCAGAGCTAGCGGGAACTTCAGAAGTGAGCAGTTCTTC,TRBD2,NA,TRBV12-3/TRBV12-4,TRBJ2-1
CSAREDLGRYEQYF,TGCAGTGCTAGAGAGGATCTAGGCAGGTACGAGCAGTACTTC,NA,NA,TRBV20-1,TRBJ2-7
CASTSGGSPLHF,TGTGCCAGCACCTCAGGAGGGTCACCCCTCCACTTT,NA,NA,TRBV2,TRBJ1-6
CATSDFVGLVGEQFF,TGTGCCACCAGTGATTTTGTTGGCCTAGTTGGGGAGCAGTTCTTC,NA,NA,TRBV24-1,TRBJ2-1
CASKWTSDQHNEQFF,TGTGCCAGCAAGTGGACGTCGGACCAACACAATGAGCAGTTCTTC,NA,NA,TRBV6-5,TRBJ2-1
CASRGLLAEQFF,TGTGCCAGCAGGGGGCTCCTCGCGGAGCAGTTCTTC,NA,NA,TRBV27,TRBJ2-1
CASSVAPAEKLFF,TGTGCCAGCAGCGTAGCTCCCGCAGAAAAACTGTTTTTT,NA,NA,TRBV9,TRBJ1-4
CAFQALYNEQFF,TGTGCCTTTCAGGCGTTATACAATGAGCAGTTCTTC,NA,NA,TRBV30,TRBJ2-1
CASSLGLGMSDEQYF,TGTGCCAGCAGCTTAGGATTGGGGATGTCGGACGAGCAGTACTTC,NA,NA,TRBV12-3/TRBV12-4,TRBJ2-7
CASALELGEQYF,TGTGCTAGTGCCCTCGAGTTAGGCGAGCAGTACTTC,NA,once,TRBV12-5,TRBJ2-7
CASSGSGTDYEQYF,TGTGCCAGCAGCGGCAGCGGGACCGACTACGAGCAGTACTTC,TRBD2,once,TRBV5-6,TRBJ2-7
CSARPAGAQPQHF,TGCAGTGCTAGGCCCGCAGGGGCTCAGCCCCAGCATTTT,NA,NA,TRBV20-1,TRBJ1-5
CSVEGGPSYEQYF,TGCAGCGTTGAAGGGGGACCGTCCTACGAGCAGTACTTC,NA,NA,TRBV29-1,TRBJ2-7
CATSSFQGAGTNTEAFF,TGTGCCACCAGCAGTTTCCAGGGTGCGGGGACGAACACTGAAGCTTTCTTT,NA,NA,TRBV15,TRBJ1-1
CASSSPQESSQFF,TGTGCCAGCAGTTCCCCTCAGGAGAGCTCGCAGTTCTTC,NA,once,TRBV6-6,TRBJ2-1
CASSHRDLSSRNEQFF,TGCGCCAGCAGCCACAGGGACTTATCAAGCAGGAATGAGCAGTTCTTC,NA,NA,TRBV4-1,TRBJ2-1
CASRDREETQYF,TGTGCCAGCCGGGACAGGGAAGAGACCCAGTACTTC,TRBD1,NA,TRBV19,TRBJ2-5
CASSAGLTTDTQYF,TGTGCCAGCAGCGCCGGACTAACCACAGATACGCAGTATTTT,NA,NA,TRBV9,TRBJ2-3
CAWSVLGWMVRNEQFF,TGTGCCTGGAGTGTACTTGGTTGGATGGTGAGGAATGAGCAGTTCTTC,NA,NA,TRBV30,TRBJ2-1
CASSLSLGDQPQHF,TGTGCCAGCAGCCTATCCCTGGGGGATCAGCCCCAGCATTTT,NA,NA,TRBV9,TRBJ1-5
CASSQVAEGNTIYF,TGCGCCAGCAGTCAAGTCGCAGAGGGAAACACCATATATTTT,NA,NA,TRBV23-1,TRBJ1-3
CASAGDYNEQFF,TGTGCCAGCGCCGGGGACTACAATGAGCAGTTCTTC,NA,NA,TRBV2,TRBJ2-1
CSVEGHKIGAFF,TGCAGCGTTGAGGGCCACAAGATCGGAGCTTTCTTT,NA,once,TRBV29-1,TRBJ1-1
CSVASGPEGETQYF,TGCAGCGTTGCATCGGGCCCTGAGGGAGAGACCCAGTACTTC,NA,NA,TRBV29-1,TRBJ2-5
CASSQSTLHDQPQHF,TGTGCCAGCAGCCAATCGACCCTTCACGATCAGCCCCAGCATTTT,NA,NA,TRBV3-1,TRBJ1-5
CATGISGLGEQFF,TGTGCCACCGGCATCTCCGGACTTGGTGAGCAGTTCTTC,NA,NA,TRBV24-1,TRBJ2-1
CSAGRQGNEQFF,TGCAGTGCTGGGCGGCAAGGGAATGAGCAGTTCTTC,NA,NA,TRBV20-1,TRBJ2-1
CASIAGLDEKLFF,TGTGCCAGTATCGCGGGTCTCGATGAAAAACTGTTTTTT,NA,NA,TRBV6-5,TRBJ1-4
CSVEDQPLYGYTF,TGCAGCGTTGAAGACCAGCCCCTCTATGGCTACACCTTC,NA,NA,TRBV29-1,TRBJ1-2
CSAVAGGKNTQYF,TGCAGTGCGGTAGCGGGAGGGAAAAATACGCAGTATTTT,TRBD2,NA,TRBV20-1,TRBJ2-3
CSASRDGNTIYF,TGCAGTGCGAGCAGGGATGGAAACACCATATATTTT,NA,NA,TRBV20-1,TRBJ1-3
CATRLDGRSYEQYF,TGTGCCACCAGGTTAGACGGGAGATCCTACGAGCAGTACTTC,NA,NA,TRBV15,TRBJ2-7
CSARDRLLAAYEQYF,TGCAGTGCTAGAGATCGTCTACTAGCAGCGTACGAGCAGTACTTC,NA,once,TRBV20-1,TRBJ2-7
CASSVAFGDPNEQFF,TGTGCCAGCAGCGTAGCTTTTGGGGATCCCAATGAGCAGTTCTTC,NA,NA,TRBV9,TRBJ2-1
CARSCGEAFF,TGTGCCAGGTCCTGCGGTGAAGCTTTCTTT,NA,NA,TRBV6-5,TRBJ1-1
CASSEFQGLDYEQYF,TGTGCCAGCAGTGAATTTCAGGGACTAGATTACGAGCAGTACTTC,TRBD2,NA,TRBV25-1,TRBJ2-7
CASSDLVITTDTQYF,TGTGCCAGCAGTGATCTAGTCATCACGACAGATACGCAGTATTTT,NA,NA,TRBV25-1,TRBJ2-3
CASSEQGNSPLHF,TGTGCCAGCTCAGAACAGGGAAATTCACCCCTCCACTTT,NA,NA,TRBV18,TRBJ1-6
CSASKVAKNIQYF,TGCAGTGCTAGTAAGGTGGCCAAAAACATTCAGTACTTC,NA,NA,TRBV20-1,TRBJ2-4